What follows describes a single TCR beta chain. This clonotype was seen many times. Its recognized antigen is unknown. There are no base qualities to consult, and no much larger clone falls within one base. The data stem from a study of CD8 T cells in ankylosing spondylitis (dated by TCRdb to the late 2010s). About the investigation overall: T cell receptor beta repertoires were profiled in healthy donors and ankylosing spondylitis patients so that disease-linked TCR variants could be found. Peripheral blood samples were taken, and synovial fluid was additionally collected from ankylosing spondylitis patients. The whole study cohort included over a hundred healthy donors and 20 to 30 ankylosing spondylitis patients.

For this chain, trimming is 3 bases at the V end and 2 bases at the J end, and the number of junction bases without a gene match is 7. Inclusive of the bounding cysteine and phenylalanine, the CDR3 is 16 residues long. Only the CDR3 DNA stays, 48 bases, in frame from base 1. Per the germline V gene (reference sequence), DFQATT is the CDR1 and SNEGSKA is the CDR2. Study-level results and caveats: Some motif variants were previously reported in synovial fluid and blood of reactive arthritis patients, suggesting common disease-initiation mechanisms. The disease-linked clones were reported as significantly enriched in matched synovial fluid samples from ankylosing spondylitis patients. The disease-linked clones had a CD8+ phenotype and were found at relatively low frequencies in peripheral blood. A TCR beta motif of roughly 8 highly homologous amino acid variants appeared characteristic of blood from ankylosing spondylitis patients.

The instrument was an Illumina HiSeq 2500. TCR beta libraries were prepared by quantitative 5'-RACE with molecular barcodes. Per the authors' processing: To identify disease-linked TCR variants, a new computational method was used, one built on a probabilistic model of VDJ rearrangement. TCRdb itself trimmed the public reads at Q25 with fastp, ran MiXCR and retained productive beta chains. Rows merge per CDR3 protein into single entries with the most common DNA and genes. In this record, the V and J calls reflect TCRdb's handling and not the investigators' own analysis. Within this sample are 130,000 or so distinct CDR3 sequences, with around 7% of them counted one time only. The top ten hold 9.5% to 15% of the sample.

The rearranged chain carries TRBV20-1 and TRBJ2-3, with TRBD2 identical over 11 junction bases. The sequence was collected from a male donor with ankylosing spondylitis or in good health (not recorded which). Sample: blood, either unsorted or a sorted T cell fraction (not recorded which). The sequenced DNA: TGCAGTGCTAGGGGACTAGCGGCCTTTACCACAGATACGCAGTATTTT. This gives the protein CSARGLAAFTTDTQYF.